Shown below are 5 T cell receptor beta chains from a single sample sequenced in a study of blood T cell repertoires in COVID-19. Sequencing was performed with immunoSEQ multiplex PCR; in TCRdb, only in-frame clones are kept and a portion is missing. Of 150,000 or so clones in the sample, around 90% were seen once. Material for sequencing was PBMCs or T cells enriched from blood (not recorded which). The receptors stem from a woman in her 40s who had been exposed to COVID-19.

This clone was counted a single time. The chain couples TRBV7-9 to TRBJ1-2, with a tentative D call TRBD1 (6 bases). Germline loops: CDR1 SEHNR, CDR2 FQNEAQ (reference sequence). The CDR3 is 14 amino acids. The V end lost 7 bases, the J end lost 5 bases, and 17 bases lay between the germline ends. The CDR3 loop reads CASTPDSDFYGYTF. Written as DNA, the CDR3 is TGTGCCAGCACCCCGGACAGCGACTTTTATGGCTACACCTTC. Using reference TRBV7-9 and TRBJ1-2 for the parts outside the CDR3, the full variable domain is DTGVSQNPRHKITKRGQNVTFRCDPISEHNRLYWYRQTLGQGPEFLTYFQNEAQLEKSRLLSDRFSAERPKGSFSTLEIQRTEQGDSAMYLCASTPDSDFYGYTFGSGTRLTVV.

V is TRBV7-9 and J is TRBJ2-3, with TRBD1 identical over 7 bases. Per germline, CDR1 SEHNR and CDR2 FQNEAQ (reference sequence). The junction had 11 bases not matched to a gene; V was cut back by 5 bases and J by 6 bases. This CDR3 has 15 amino acids. CDR3 residues: CASSPAGGSSDTQYF. For the CDR3, the DNA is TGTGCCAGCAGCCCCGCAGGGGGATCGTCGGATACGCAGTATTTT.

This clone was found once. CDR3 bases: TGCGCCAGCAGCTCATCGACAGGTACTGGAAACACCATATATTTT. The encoded protein is CASSSSTGTGNTIYF. This chain joins TRBV5-1 and TRBJ1-3; possibly TRBD1 for D (6 bases). Per germline, CDR1 SGHRS and CDR2 YFSETQ. Between the trimmed V and J ends, which lost 3 bases and 2 bases, there was a span of 12 bases. The CDR3 is 15 amino acids.

The chain recombines TRBV5-4 with TRBJ2-1; D remains unclear. The CDR3 is 13 residues long. CDR1 and CDR2 from the germline V gene are SGHNT and YYREEE (reference sequence). Trimming left V 4 bases short and J 5 bases short, with 10 bases between. The CDR3 DNA sequence: TGTGCCAGCAGCGCGGCGAATAACAATGAGCAGTTCTTC. This codes for CASSAANNNEQFF.

The rearrangement links TRBV7-8 to TRBJ1-2; D is unresolved. CDR3 length equals 14 residues. The V and J ends lost 7 bases and 1 base respectively, with 13 bases between them. Germline CDR1 SGHVS, CDR2 FQNEAQ. The CDR3 region is CASTSGRLNYGYTF. CDR3 nucleotides: TGTGCCAGCACCTCTGGGAGGCTTAACTATGGCTACACCTTC. Using reference TRBV7-8 and TRBJ1-2 for the parts outside the CDR3, the full variable domain is GAGVSQSPRYKVAKRGQDVALRCDPISGHVSLFWYQQALGQGPEFLTYFQNEAQLDKSGLPSDRFFAERPEGSVSTLKIQRTQQEDSAVYLCASTSGRLNYGYTFGSGTRLTVV.